Below, 3 T cell receptor beta chains from the same sample are listed, as sequenced in a study of T cell changes during pregnancy in multiple sclerosis. TCRdb keeps only in-frame clones here, not all; method: immunoSEQ multiplex PCR. Among some 85,000 clones listed, about 95% were seen once. The sequencing here drew on peripheral blood, taken in the second trimester of pregnancy. All receptors come from a female donor with multiple sclerosis, enrolled in a pregnancy study.

The V gene is TRBV7-8, the J gene TRBJ1-5; D remains ambiguous. The CDR3 spans 13 residues. From germline, CDR1 is SGHVS and CDR2 FQNEAQ. V gave up 2 bases and J gave up 4 bases, with 6 bases separating them. The CDR3 DNA reads as TGTGCCAGCAGCTTAATCCTGAATCAGCCCCAGCATTTT. Translated: CASSLILNQPQHF. Drawing the rest from reference TRBV7-8 and TRBJ1-5, the complete variable domain is GAGVSQSPRYKVAKRGQDVALRCDPISGHVSLFWYQQALGQGPEFLTYFQNEAQLDKSGLPSDRFFAERPEGSVSTLKIQRTQQEDSAVYLCASSLILNQPQHFGDGTRLSIL.

The chain has TRBV5-1 and TRBJ1-6; unclear D gene. The V and J ends lost 0 bases and 8 bases respectively, with 6 bases between them. The CDR3 is made up of 13 amino acids. Germline loops: CDR1 SGHRS, CDR2 YFSETQ. The DNA of the CDR3 is TGCGCCAGCAGCTTGGACCCGGATTCACCCCTCCACTTT. This sequence encodes CASSLDPDSPLHF.

The rearrangement joins TRBV27 to TRBJ2-7; TRBD1 is a possible D gene (6 bases). This CDR3 region has 17 residues. Germline V CDR1 and CDR2: MNHEY, SMNVEV (reference sequence). Trimming stripped 2 bases from V and 2 bases from J, with 19 bases between. CDR3 DNA sequence: TGTGCCAGCAGTTTAATCGTTCCCACGACAGGCGCCTACGAGCAGTACTTC. Translating it yields CASSLIVPTTGAYEQYF.